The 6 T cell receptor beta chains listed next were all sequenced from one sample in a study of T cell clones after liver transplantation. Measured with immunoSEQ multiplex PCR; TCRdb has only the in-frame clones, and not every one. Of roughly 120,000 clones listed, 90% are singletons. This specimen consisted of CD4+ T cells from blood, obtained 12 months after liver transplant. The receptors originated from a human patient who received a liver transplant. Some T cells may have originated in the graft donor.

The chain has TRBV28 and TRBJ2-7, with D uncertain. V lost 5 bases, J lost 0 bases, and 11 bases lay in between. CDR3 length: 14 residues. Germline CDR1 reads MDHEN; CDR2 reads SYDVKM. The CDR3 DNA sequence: TGTGCCAGCAGTCGCCCCGGCCCCTCCTACGAGCAGTACTTC. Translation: CASSRPGPSYEQYF.

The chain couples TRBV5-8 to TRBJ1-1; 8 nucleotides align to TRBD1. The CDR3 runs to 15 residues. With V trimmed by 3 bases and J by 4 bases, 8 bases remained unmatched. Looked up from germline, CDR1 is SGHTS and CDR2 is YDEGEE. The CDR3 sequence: CASSSRTGQVTEAFF. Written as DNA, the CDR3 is TGTGCCAGCAGCTCGCGGACAGGGCAAGTCACTGAAGCTTTCTTT.

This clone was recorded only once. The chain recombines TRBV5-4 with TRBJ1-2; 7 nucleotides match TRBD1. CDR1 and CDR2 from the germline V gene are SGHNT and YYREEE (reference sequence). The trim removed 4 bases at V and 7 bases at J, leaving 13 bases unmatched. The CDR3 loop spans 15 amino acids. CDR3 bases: TGTGCCAGCAGCGTACCGGGACAGCCCCCGATTGGCTACACCTTC. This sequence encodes CASSVPGQPPIGYTF.

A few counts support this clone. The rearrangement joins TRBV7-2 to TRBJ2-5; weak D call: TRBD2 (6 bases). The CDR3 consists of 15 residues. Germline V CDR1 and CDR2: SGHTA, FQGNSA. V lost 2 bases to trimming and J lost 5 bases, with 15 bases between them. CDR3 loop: CASSLTGGEEETQYF. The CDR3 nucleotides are TGTGCCAGCAGCTTAACCGGGGGAGAGGAGGAGACCCAGTACTTC. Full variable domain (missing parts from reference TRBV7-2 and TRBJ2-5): GAGVSQSPSNKVTEKGKDVELRCDPISGHTALYWYRQSLGQGLEFLIYFQGNSAPDKSGLPSDRFSAERTGGSVSTLTIQRTQQEDSAVYLCASSLTGGEEETQYFGPGTRLLVL.

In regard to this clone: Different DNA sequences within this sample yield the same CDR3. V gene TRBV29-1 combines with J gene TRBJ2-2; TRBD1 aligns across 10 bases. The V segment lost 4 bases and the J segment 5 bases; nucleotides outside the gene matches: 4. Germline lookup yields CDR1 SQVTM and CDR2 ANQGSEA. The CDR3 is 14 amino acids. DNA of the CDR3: TGCAGCGTTGGGACAGGGGGTGGAACCGGGGAGCTGTTTTTT. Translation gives CSVGTGGGTGELFF.

The CDR3 protein is CASSLTSGSPETQYF. The CDR3 DNA is TGCGCCAGCAGCCTGACTAGCGGGAGTCCAGAGACCCAGTACTTC. The rearrangement links TRBV4-1 to TRBJ2-5; 12 nucleotides line up with TRBD2. CDR1 is MGHRA, CDR2 YSYEKL, per germline. The V and J ends lost 4 bases and 4 bases, in that order; junction bases with no gene match: 4. The CDR3 is 15 amino acids.